The TCR beta chain under discussion was sequenced for a study of blood T cell repertoires in COVID-19. TCRdb keeps only in-frame clones here, not all; method: immunoSEQ multiplex PCR. The repertoire has more than 200,000 clones, about 83% of them found once; the top ten carry 2% to 3%. V gave up 9 bases and J gave up 5 bases; unmatched junction bases: 9. The germline V gene encodes CDR1 ENHRY and CDR2 SYGVKD. CDR3 size: 13 residues. Sequencing was performed on peripheral blood. This chain uses TRBV10-3 with TRBJ1-2; 7 bases match TRBD1. The TCR sequence derives from a woman aged 40 to 55 with active or convalescent COVID-19. CDR3 amino acids: CAINQGVGYGYTF. Here the CDR3 DNA reads TGTGCCATAAACCAGGGGGTAGGATATGGCTACACCTTC.